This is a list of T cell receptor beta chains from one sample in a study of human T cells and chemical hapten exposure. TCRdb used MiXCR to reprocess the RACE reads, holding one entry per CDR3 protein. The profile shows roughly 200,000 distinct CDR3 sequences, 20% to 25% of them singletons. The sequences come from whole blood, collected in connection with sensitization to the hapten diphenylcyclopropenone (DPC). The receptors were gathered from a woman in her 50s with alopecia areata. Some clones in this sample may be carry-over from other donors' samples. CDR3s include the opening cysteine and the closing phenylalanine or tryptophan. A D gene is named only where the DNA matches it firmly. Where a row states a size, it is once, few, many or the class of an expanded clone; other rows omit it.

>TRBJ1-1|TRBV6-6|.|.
TGTGCCAGCAGTTTTACAGGTTGGGAAGATGAAGCTTTCTTT
CASSFTGWEDEAFF
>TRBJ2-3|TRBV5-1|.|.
TGCGCCAGCAGCTTGATCGGGAGTGATACGCAGTATTTT
CASSLIGSDTQYF
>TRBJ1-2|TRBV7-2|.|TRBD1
TGTGCCAGCAGCCCACAGGGGTCCCGTGACTATGGCTACACCTTC
CASSPQGSRDYGYTF
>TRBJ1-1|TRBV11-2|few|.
TGTGCCAGCAGCTTAGGGGAGGGCCGGGCGTTT
CASSLGEGRAF
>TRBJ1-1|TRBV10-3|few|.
TGTGCCATCAGTGCCCAGGACGGTATGAACACTGAAGCTTTCTTT
CAISAQDGMNTEAFF
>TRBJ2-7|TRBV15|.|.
TGTGCCACCAGCAGAGATCTAGCACAGGGAACCTACGAGCAGTACTTC
CATSRDLAQGTYEQYF
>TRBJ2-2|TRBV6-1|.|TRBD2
TGTGCCAGCAGTGAAAATAGCGGGAGAAGTACCGGGGAGCTGTTTTTT
CASSENSGRSTGELFF
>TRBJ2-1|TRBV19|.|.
TGTGCCAGTAGCGAAGGGGATATCTCCTACAATGAGCAGTTCTTC
CASSEGDISYNEQFF
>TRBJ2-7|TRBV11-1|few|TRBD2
TGTGCCAGCAGCATTCAGCGGGGGAGCTCCTACGAGCAGTACTTC
CASSIQRGSSYEQYF
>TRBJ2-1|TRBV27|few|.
TGTGCCAGCAGGGCGAACTTATACAATGAGCAGTTCTTC
CASRANLYNEQFF
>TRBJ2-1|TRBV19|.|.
TGTGCCAGTAGTAGGGGGACAATTTCCAATGAGCAGTTCTTC
CASSRGTISNEQFF
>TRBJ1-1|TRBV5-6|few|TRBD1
TGTGCCAGCAGCCAGACAGGGGGAACTGAAGCTTTCTTT
CASSQTGGTEAFF
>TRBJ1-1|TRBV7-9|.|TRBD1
TGTGCCAGCAGCTTAAGTACAGGGGTCACTGAAGCTTTCTTT
CASSLSTGVTEAFF
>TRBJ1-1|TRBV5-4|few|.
TGTGCCAGCAGCTTGAAGGGATTTACTGAAGCTTTCTTT
CASSLKGFTEAFF
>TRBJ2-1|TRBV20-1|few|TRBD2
TGCAGTGCTAGACTAGCGGGCGCTTACAACAATGAGCAGTTCTTC
CSARLAGAYNNEQFF
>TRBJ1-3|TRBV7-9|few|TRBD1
TGTGCCAGCAGCTTACCAGGGGGCGTCGGAAACACCATATATTTT
CASSLPGGVGNTIYF
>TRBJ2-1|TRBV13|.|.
TGTGCCAGCAGTTTCGACAATGAGCAGTTCTTC
CASSFDNEQFF
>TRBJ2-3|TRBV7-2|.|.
TGTGCCAGCAGCATGGACAGTTCCACAGATACGCAGTATTTT
CASSMDSSTDTQYF
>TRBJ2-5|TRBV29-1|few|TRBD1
TGCAGCTTCCCCGAGGGGGCCAGAGAGACCCAGTACTTC
CSFPEGARETQYF
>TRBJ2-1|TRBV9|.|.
TGTGCCAGCAGCGTAGTAGGGAGCGGCCCCCTCGCAGGTGAGCAGTTCTTC
CASSVVGSGPLAGEQFF
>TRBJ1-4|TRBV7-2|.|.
TGTGCCAGCAGCCGCGGGGGTGGTGAAAAACTGTTTTTT
CASSRGGGEKLFF
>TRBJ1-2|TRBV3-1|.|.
TGTGCCAGCGGGGGCTCCGGCCCCTATGGCTACACCTTC
CASGGSGPYGYTF
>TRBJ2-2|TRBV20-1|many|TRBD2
TGCAGTGCTAGAGATACACTAGCGGAAAACACCGGGGAGCTGTTTTTT
CSARDTLAENTGELFF
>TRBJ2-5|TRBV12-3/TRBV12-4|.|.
TGTGCCAGCAGTTTTGACTCGATGTACCAAGAGACCCAGTACTTC
CASSFDSMYQETQYF
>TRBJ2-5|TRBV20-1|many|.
TGCAGTGCTAGACAACTCGGACAAAGCCTACAAGAGACCCAGTACTTC
CSARQLGQSLQETQYF
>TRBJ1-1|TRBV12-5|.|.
TGTGCTAGTGGTCCCGGGTACACTGAAGCTTTCTTT
CASGPGYTEAFF